This TCR beta chain appears in the sequencing data of a study of blood T cells in healthy people across ages. Study details: Template switching recovered approximately one barcoded beta molecule for every two T cells. Overall study findings and caveats: Donors of long life had a larger count of naive CD4+ cells and greater diversity than aged donors.

For the second PCR, which ran for roughly 6 to 11 cycles, a sample-barcoded 5' primer and a J-beta primer mix were used. TCRdb reanalysed the 5' RACE reads using MiXCR and keeps one entry per CDR3 protein. The sample holds under 850,000 distinct CDR3 sequences, 35% to 40% seen once. The CDR3 runs to 17 residues. Germline lookup yields CDR1 LGHDT and CDR2 YNNKEL (reference sequence). The V gene end was trimmed by 6 bases and the J gene end by 2 bases; junction bases not matched to a gene: 12. Donors were systemically healthy Caucasian individuals from Russia aged roughly 6 to 100 years. As for this clonotype: Its cognate antigen is unknown.

This receptor was taken from a man aged 18-30 years in good health. V and J are TRBV3-1 and TRBJ2-3; 9 bases line up with TRBD1. The sample was blood. Written as DNA, the CDR3 is TGTGCCAGCAGTTCTGTTACCGGGACAGGGCACACAGATACGCAGTATTTT. Residues: CASSSVTGTGHTDTQYF.